A selection of T cell receptor beta chains follows, all from one sample in a study of CD8 T cells in ankylosing spondylitis. A single record per CDR3 protein comes from TCRdb applying MiXCR to the 5' RACE reads. The sample consists of 200,000 to 250,000 distinct CDR3 sequences, 20% to 30% of them appearing once. The sample consisted of blood, either unsorted or a sorted T cell fraction (not recorded which). Every receptor here comes from a male donor with ankylosing spondylitis or in good health (not recorded which). Each CDR3 is given with its conserved first and last residue. Each record gives: CDR3 length, V gene, J gene, D gene, CDR3 protein. A D gene is named only where the DNA matches it firmly.

cdr3_length: 13
v_call: TRBV20-1
j_call: TRBJ2-1
d_call: TRBD2
cdr3_aa: CSASMAGDYEQFF

cdr3_length: 12
v_call: TRBV20-1
j_call: TRBJ2-5
d_call: -
cdr3_aa: CSVEQGQEPQYF

cdr3_length: 18
v_call: TRBV20-1
j_call: TRBJ2-1
d_call: TRBD2
cdr3_aa: CSALGGLAGGSSYNEQFF

cdr3_length: 18
v_call: TRBV21-1
j_call: TRBJ2-5
d_call: -
cdr3_aa: CASSTGRPSSVVQETQYF

cdr3_length: 18
v_call: TRBV9
j_call: TRBJ2-5
d_call: -
cdr3_aa: CASSVDGSSMRVRETQYF

cdr3_length: 14
v_call: TRBV5-1
j_call: TRBJ1-1
d_call: -
cdr3_aa: CASSSETVNTEAFF

cdr3_length: 18
v_call: TRBV5-4
j_call: TRBJ2-4
d_call: TRBD1
cdr3_aa: CASSLPGQLPHVKNIQYF

cdr3_length: 12
v_call: TRBV20-1
j_call: TRBJ2-3
d_call: -
cdr3_aa: CSAVPSGLTQYF

cdr3_length: 13
v_call: TRBV5-1
j_call: TRBJ1-1
d_call: -
cdr3_aa: CASSLRDNAEAFF

cdr3_length: 16
v_call: TRBV29-1
j_call: TRBJ1-3
d_call: TRBD1
cdr3_aa: CSVEDPGTGDGNTIYF

cdr3_length: 14
v_call: TRBV20-1
j_call: TRBJ2-1
d_call: TRBD2
cdr3_aa: CSAALAGYYNEQFF

cdr3_length: 14
v_call: TRBV12-3/TRBV12-4
j_call: TRBJ1-5
d_call: TRBD1
cdr3_aa: CASSLTGVGEPQHF

cdr3_length: 15
v_call: TRBV12-3/TRBV12-4
j_call: TRBJ1-3
d_call: -
cdr3_aa: CASSFPRGSGNTIYF

cdr3_length: 16
v_call: TRBV10-2
j_call: TRBJ2-5
d_call: -
cdr3_aa: CASSEGTGVLGETQYF

cdr3_length: 18
v_call: TRBV27
j_call: TRBJ2-5
d_call: TRBD2
cdr3_aa: CASRTRLAAGTVQETQYF

cdr3_length: 15
v_call: TRBV18
j_call: TRBJ2-1
d_call: TRBD1
cdr3_aa: CASSRTGNPLDEQFF

cdr3_length: 18
v_call: TRBV20-1
j_call: TRBJ2-1
d_call: TRBD2
cdr3_aa: CSTTGLVGRGAPYNEQFF

cdr3_length: 18
v_call: TRBV5-1
j_call: TRBJ2-6
d_call: TRBD1
cdr3_aa: CASSSDRERLSGANVLTF

cdr3_length: 16
v_call: TRBV5-1
j_call: TRBJ2-3
d_call: TRBD2
cdr3_aa: CASSPGLAGASDTQYF

cdr3_length: 16
v_call: TRBV7-7
j_call: TRBJ2-5
d_call: -
cdr3_aa: CASSLRPRDFRETQYF

cdr3_length: 12
v_call: TRBV29-1
j_call: TRBJ2-5
d_call: TRBD1
cdr3_aa: CSEIRTGETQYF

cdr3_length: 13
v_call: TRBV20-1
j_call: TRBJ2-7
d_call: -
cdr3_aa: CSAEGSDSYEQYF

cdr3_length: 15
v_call: TRBV27
j_call: TRBJ2-3
d_call: TRBD2
cdr3_aa: CASSGASGSTDTQYF

cdr3_length: 15
v_call: TRBV28
j_call: TRBJ2-7
d_call: TRBD1
cdr3_aa: CASSPPGDRAHEQYF

cdr3_length: 13
v_call: TRBV6-6
j_call: TRBJ2-5
d_call: TRBD2
cdr3_aa: CASMSGSSQTQYF

cdr3_length: 13
v_call: TRBV9
j_call: TRBJ2-1
d_call: TRBD1
cdr3_aa: CASNGPLGQGQFF

cdr3_length: 12
v_call: TRBV20-1
j_call: TRBJ2-7
d_call: -
cdr3_aa: CSARQHSYELYF

cdr3_length: 13
v_call: TRBV25-1
j_call: TRBJ1-2
d_call: -
cdr3_aa: CASSRTTNYGYTF

cdr3_length: 15
v_call: TRBV5-1
j_call: TRBJ2-7
d_call: TRBD2
cdr3_aa: CASSGRTSGSYEQYF

cdr3_length: 14
v_call: TRBV7-3
j_call: TRBJ2-2
d_call: -
cdr3_aa: CASRERVTTGELFF

cdr3_length: 13
v_call: TRBV29-1
j_call: TRBJ2-3
d_call: -
cdr3_aa: CSVAPGPGDTQYF

cdr3_length: 14
v_call: TRBV20-1
j_call: TRBJ2-2
d_call: -
cdr3_aa: CSARFQGGTGELFF

cdr3_length: 12
v_call: TRBV29-1
j_call: TRBJ2-5
d_call: -
cdr3_aa: CSVGPWGETQYF

cdr3_length: 15
v_call: TRBV20-1
j_call: TRBJ2-4
d_call: -
cdr3_aa: CSARGAGKAKNIQYF